Shown below are 27 T cell receptor beta chains from a single sample sequenced in a study of blood T cell repertoires in COVID-19. Some clones are missing from TCRdb's copy, which holds only in-frame ones; the method was immunoSEQ multiplex PCR. The profile covers hundreds of thousands of clones, with around 91% appearing a single time and around 1.7% taken by the ten largest. The specimen was PBMCs or T cells enriched from blood (not recorded which). These receptors originate from a woman younger than 35 with acute COVID-19.

The chain employs TRBV6-4 and TRBJ2-1, with 7 nucleotides matching TRBD1. Germline CDR1 MRHNA, CDR2 SNTAGT. The CDR3 totals 13 residues. V dropped 4 bases and J dropped 9; count of bases not matched to a gene: 6. The CDR3 DNA follows: TGTGCCAGCAGTGCCTTACAGGGGAGTGAGCAGTTCTTC. It codes for CASSALQGSEQFF.

The chain recombines TRBV2 with TRBJ1-5, with unresolved D. The germline CDR1 and CDR2 sequences are SNHLY and FYNNEI. The length of the CDR3 is 13 residues. Between the trimmed V and J ends, which lost 3 bases and 4 bases, there was a span of 7 bases. The CDR3 region has the DNA TGTGCCAGCAGTGAGAGGCTAAATCAGCCCCAGCATTTT. This codes for CASSERLNQPQHF.

The V gene is TRBV25-1, the J gene TRBJ2-7; D possibly corresponds to TRBD1 (6 bases). Germline V lookup: CDR1 MGHDK, CDR2 SYGVNS. CDR3 length equals 14 residues. The V end was cut by 4 bases, the J end by 0 bases, with 10 bases between. The CDR3 here is CASSGTGSSYEQYF. CDR3 coding DNA: TGTGCCAGCAGTGGAACAGGGAGCTCCTACGAGCAGTACTTC.

The chain combines TRBV28 with TRBJ1-2, with a possible D match to TRBD1 (6 bases). This CDR3 region has 15 residues. The V end was cut by 1 base, the J end by 2 bases, with 11 bases between. Per the germline V gene, CDR1 is MDHEN and CDR2 is SYDVKM. The CDR3 reads CASSLYPGHNYGYTF. The CDR3 DNA sequence: TGTGCCAGCAGTTTATACCCGGGACACAACTATGGCTACACCTTC.

This rearrangement joins TRBV30 to TRBJ2-1, with D hard to call. CDR3 length: 15 residues. The germline gives CDR1 GTSNPN, CDR2 SVGIG (reference sequence). Trimming removed 0 bases from V and 4 bases from J, with 13 bases in between. CDR3 sequence (DNA): TGTGCCTGGAGTGTGGGTAGCCTCCCTTACAATGAGCAGTTCTTC. Translated: CAWSVGSLPYNEQFF.

The chain recombines TRBV11-2 with TRBJ1-5; D ambiguous. Germline V gene sequence: CDR1 SGHAT, CDR2 FQNNGV. V shed 1 base and J shed 0 bases, with 7 bases lying between them. The CDR3 has 15 amino acids. CDR3 coding DNA: TGTGCCAGCAGCTTAGGGCCGAATAGCAATCAGCCCCAGCATTTT. Protein sequence: CASSLGPNSNQPQHF.

V is TRBV19 and J is TRBJ2-7; 12 bases are a match to TRBD2. V lost 6 bases, J lost 5 bases, and 8 bases stayed unmatched. The germline CDR1 and CDR2 sequences are LNHDA and SQIVND (reference sequence). This CDR3 has 15 residues. For the CDR3, the DNA is TGTGCCAGTAGCCTAGCGGGAGGGTCGGGGGACGAGCAGTACTTC. Its translation: CASSLAGGSGDEQYF.

This clone was counted a single time. CDR3 sequence reads: CASSLWAEGQPQHF. In nucleotides, the CDR3 is TGTGCCAGCAGTTTATGGGCAGAGGGTCAGCCCCAGCATTTT. The chain combines TRBV27 with TRBJ1-5; D not certain. Trimming stripped 1 base from V and 6 bases from J, with 10 bases between. Germline CDR1 MNHEY, CDR2 SMNVEV (reference sequence). CDR3 length equals 14 residues.

The chain uses TRBV5-1 and TRBJ2-2; D remains ambiguous. The CDR3 runs to 14 residues. V was pared by 1 base and J by 5 bases, with 9 bases between. CDR1 is SGHRS, CDR2 YFSETQ, per germline. The CDR3 loop is CASSLTATTGELFF. DNA for the CDR3: TGCGCCAGCAGCTTGACAGCCACAACCGGGGAGCTGTTTTTT.

The chain couples TRBV30 to TRBJ2-1, with TRBD1 matching over 9 bases. Germline V gives CDR1 GTSNPN, CDR2 SVGIG (reference sequence). V dropped 8 bases and J dropped 4; count of bases not matched to a gene: 9. The CDR3 runs 14 residues. CDR3 sequence: CARSPGTGYNEQFF. The CDR3 region has the DNA TGTGCCCGCTCACCCGGGACAGGGTACAATGAGCAGTTCTTC.

This clone was detected a few times. The chain has TRBV19 and TRBJ2-5; the D is unclear. The V end was cut by 3 bases, the J end by 5 bases, with 7 bases between. Germline V CDR1 and CDR2: LNHDA, SQIVND (reference sequence). The CDR3 is made up of 12 amino acids. This CDR3 is CASSMLFETQYF. As DNA, the CDR3 is TGTGCCAGTAGTATGTTATTTGAGACCCAGTACTTC. Full variable domain (missing parts from reference TRBV19 and TRBJ2-5): DGGITQSPKYLFRKEGQNVTLSCEQNLNHDAMYWYRQDPGQGLRLIYYSQIVNDFQKGDIAEGYSVSREKKESFPLTVTSAQKNPTAFYLCASSMLFETQYFGPGTRLLVL.

The chain carries TRBV4-1 and TRBJ1-1; D is undetermined. Trimming removed 11 bases from V and 1 base from J, with 11 bases in between. This CDR3 is built from 12 residues. Germline V gives CDR1 MGHRA, CDR2 YSYEKL. The CDR3 is CASGWSNTEAFF. CDR3 in DNA: TGCGCCTCCGGGTGGTCGAACACTGAAGCTTTCTTT.

CDR3 sequence: CASSFGRPSNEQFF. In DNA, the CDR3 is TGTGCCAGCAGTTTTGGCAGGCCCTCTAATGAGCAGTTCTTC. The chain recombines TRBV6-5 with TRBJ2-1; no definite D call. V lost 4 bases to trimming and J lost 7 bases, with 14 bases between them. The germline gives CDR1 MNHEY, CDR2 SVGAGI. The CDR3 loop spans 14 amino acids.

V is TRBV7-2 and J is TRBJ2-5; D might be TRBD1 (6 bases). The CDR3 runs to 14 residues. Trimming stripped 5 bases from V and 2 bases from J, with 12 bases between. Germline CDR1 SGHTA, CDR2 FQGNSA. The DNA of the CDR3 is TGTGCCAGCAGCGAGGACAGAGTTCAAGAGACCCAGTACTTC. It specifies CASSEDRVQETQYF.

The chain has TRBV6-2 or TRBV6-3 and TRBJ2-1; TRBD2 matches 7 bases. CDR1 and CDR2 (germline): MNHEY, SVGEGT. The CDR3 runs 15 residues. V was pared by 0 bases and J by 12 bases, with 11 bases of the junction left unmatched. In DNA, the CDR3 is TGTGCCAGCAGTTACTCTGGACTAGGCGGTTCAGGGCAGTTCTTC. This encodes CASSYSGLGGSGQFF.

The CDR3 sequence is CASSLLGTGNTGELFF. In DNA form, the CDR3 reads TGTGCCAGCAGCTTATTAGGGACAGGGAACACCGGGGAGCTGTTTTTT. The gene calls are TRBV7-6 and TRBJ2-2, with 8 bases that match TRBD1. This CDR3 is 16 amino acids long. Germline values: CDR1 SGHVS, CDR2 FNYEAQ. J was trimmed by 1 base and V by 2 bases; bases with no gene match: 3.

The chain uses TRBV19 and TRBJ2-7; D unresolved. This CDR3 spans 14 amino acids. V dropped 4 bases and J dropped 4 bases, with 14 bases sitting between them. From germline, CDR1 is LNHDA and CDR2 SQIVND (reference sequence). CDR3 loop: CASSSLQTIYEQYF. Here the CDR3 DNA reads TGTGCCAGTAGTAGCCTCCAAACAATTTACGAGCAGTACTTC.

The chain carries TRBV6-1 and TRBJ2-2; TRBD2 aligns across 8 bases. V was pared by 2 bases and J by 5 bases, with 7 bases of the junction left unmatched. Per germline, CDR1 MNHNS and CDR2 SASEGT. This CDR3 contains 16 residues. The chain's CDR3 is CASSESSVAGTGELFF. The CDR3 nucleotides read TGTGCCAGCAGTGAAAGTTCGGTAGCGGGGACCGGGGAGCTGTTTTTT.

The rearrangement joins TRBV9 to TRBJ1-2; a possible D gene is TRBD1 (5 bases). V was pared by 4 bases and J by 4 bases, with 14 bases between. The CDR3 length is 14 residues. Germline V CDR1 and CDR2: SGDLS, YYNGEE. CDR3 loop: CASSPRGSSYGYTF. The CDR3 DNA sequence: TGTGCCAGCAGCCCTAGGGGTTCCTCCTATGGCTACACCTTC. Full variable domain (rest looked up from reference TRBV9 and TRBJ1-2): DSGVTQTPKHLITATGQRVTLRCSPRSGDLSVYWYQQSLDQGLQFLIQYYNGEERAKGNILERFSAQQFPDLHSELNLSSLELGDSALYFCASSPRGSSYGYTFGSGTRLTVV.

This clone was counted only a few times. The chain links TRBV28 to TRBJ2-3; 8 bases line up with TRBD2. CDR1 and CDR2 (germline): MDHEN, SYDVKM. The trim removed 4 bases at V and 3 bases at J, leaving 6 bases unmatched. This CDR3 has 15 residues. The CDR3: CASSSGLGETDTQYF. The DNA for the CDR3 is TGTGCCAGCAGTTCGGGACTAGGGGAGACAGATACGCAGTATTTT.

The V gene is TRBV3-1 (or the pseudogene TRBV3-2), the J gene TRBJ2-5; TRBD1 agrees at 8 bases. This CDR3 region has 19 residues. With V trimmed by 6 bases and J by 5 bases, 23 bases remained unmatched. Per germline, CDR1 LGHDT and CDR2 YNNKEL (reference sequence). CDR3 loop: CASSRTGRLSKVSLETQYF. The CDR3 DNA reads as TGTGCCAGCAGTCGGACAGGGCGATTGTCAAAAGTTAGCCTGGAGACCCAGTACTTC.

The chain is built from TRBV13 and TRBJ2-7; 7 positions match TRBD1. The CDR3 extends over 16 amino acids. Trimming removed 1 base from V and 4 bases from J; junction bases left unmatched: 10. Per the germline V gene, CDR1 is PRHDT and CDR2 is FYEKMQ (reference sequence). CDR3 bases: TGTGCCAGCAGCTTAGCCGGGGACAGTTCCTCTTACGAGCAGTACTTC. It is translated as CASSLAGDSSSYEQYF.

The chain has TRBV3-1 (or the pseudogene TRBV3-2) and TRBJ2-3; 12 bases match TRBD2. V lost 0 bases to trimming and J lost 0 bases; unmatched junction nucleotides: 13. The CDR3 covers 21 residues. Germline V CDR1 and CDR2: LGHDT, YNNKEL (reference sequence). The CDR3 coding sequence is TGTGCCAGCAGCCAAGACACTCGGACTAGCGGGATGTACACTAGCACAGATACGCAGTATTTT. Translation gives CASSQDTRTSGMYTSTDTQYF.

The chain couples TRBV6-2 or TRBV6-3 to TRBJ1-2, with D tentatively TRBD1 (6 bases). This CDR3 is built from 14 residues. V lost 1 base to trimming and J lost 6 bases, with 12 bases between them. The germline CDR1 and CDR2 sequences are MNHEY and SVGEGT. CDR3 coding DNA: TGTGCCAGCAGTTACTATCAGGGGTCTGATGGCTACACCTTC. It codes for CASSYYQGSDGYTF.

The rearrangement uses TRBV19 and TRBJ1-5, with 8 bases fitting TRBD1. This CDR3 region has 15 residues. Trimming cost V 7 bases and J 1 base; bases outside gene matches: 6. Germline V gene sequence: CDR1 LNHDA, CDR2 SQIVND (reference sequence). Here the CDR3 DNA reads TGTGCCAGTACTCTCCGACAGGGGAGCAATCAGCCCCAGCATTTT. Protein: CASTLRQGSNQPQHF.

The V and J genes are TRBV14 and TRBJ1-2, with TRBD1 identical over 10 bases. Germline trimming cut 2 bases from V and 7 bases from J; bases unmatched to any gene: 13. Germline-derived CDR1 and CDR2 are SGHDN and FVKESK. This CDR3 has 17 residues. The CDR3 loop reads CASSQQTDGTGDGGYTF. CDR3 sequence (DNA): TGTGCCAGCAGCCAACAAACCGACGGGACAGGGGACGGTGGCTACACCTTC.

This sequence joins TRBV14 and TRBJ1-2; D may be TRBD1 (6 bases). Trimming pared 1 base from V and 8 bases from J, leaving 20 bases between. In germline, CDR1 is SGHDN, CDR2 FVKESK. This CDR3 contains 16 residues. The CDR3 loop reads CASSQGQVSPVGGYTF. CDR3 coding DNA: TGTGCCAGCAGCCAAGGACAGGTCTCTCCCGTCGGGGGCTACACCTTC.